This T cell receptor beta chain was found in a study of T cells after yellow fever vaccination. Study-wide context: It was SMART-Seq v4 Ultra Low Input that prepared the fractions with low cell numbers. General observations from the study: There was a possibility that FACS-sorted repertoires contained abundant clonotypes contaminating from the bulk population.

Points on this clonotype: Its antigen is not identified.

A process of 5'RACE template switching, which added a universal primer site and UMIs, was used to make TCR cDNA. A single record per CDR3 protein comes from TCRdb applying MiXCR to the 5' RACE reads. The sample has 620,000 or so distinct CDR3 sequences, roughly an eighth seen once. The receptor's source is a man aged 25-45 years who received the YFV17D yellow fever vaccine. The sample consisted of PBMCs, taken on the day of the yellow fever booster vaccination.

The DNA for the CDR3 is TGTGCCAGCAGTATGCCTCGGGGCTACACCTTC. As protein: CASSMPRGYTF. The V and J genes are TRBV12-3 or TRBV12-4 and TRBJ1-2; D ambiguous. This CDR3 is 11 amino acids long. V lost 5 bases to trimming and J lost 8 bases, with 9 bases between them.